The 9 T cell receptor beta chains in this list originate from one sample, sequenced in a study of T cell responses to AZD1222 COVID-19 vaccine. Using immunoSEQ multiplex PCR, the repertoire was profiled, and TCRdb retains in-frame clones only, with some absent. The sample gives about 170,000 clones, around 89% of which show up once; roughly 4% is in the top ten. The sequenced sample was peripheral blood, obtained 28 days after the second dose of the MenACWY control vaccine. The receptors derive from an adult who received the MenACWY meningococcal vaccine as a control.

In DNA, the CDR3 is TGTGCCAGCAGTCCCAGGGGGCAAGAGACCCAGTACTTC. It translates to CASSPRGQETQYF. The J gene is TRBJ2-5, the V gene TRBV27; TRBD1 aligns across 7 bases. The trim removed 5 bases at V and 2 bases at J, leaving 2 bases unmatched. Germline-derived CDR1 and CDR2 are MNHEY and SMNVEV (reference sequence). This CDR3 region has 13 residues.

The chain couples TRBV4-3 to TRBJ1-3; 7 bases map to TRBD1. This CDR3 has 16 residues. The V and J ends lost 0 bases and 4 bases, in that order; junction bases with no gene match: 6. The germline CDR1 and CDR2 sequences are LGHNA and YSLEER. The CDR3 spells CASSQDKTGSGNTIYF. The CDR3, as DNA: TGCGCCAGCAGCCAAGATAAGACAGGGAGCGGAAACACCATATATTTT.

The gene calls are TRBV29-1 and TRBJ2-2; tentatively, D is TRBD1 (6 bases). Trimming took 6 bases from V and 4 from J, leaving 15 bases between them. Germline-derived CDR1 and CDR2 are SQVTM and ANQGSEA. This CDR3 region has 14 residues. CDR3 DNA: TGCAGCGTACTAGAGGGGACATCCACCGGGGAGCTGTTTTTT. This sequence encodes CSVLEGTSTGELFF.

The V and J genes are TRBV3-1 (or the pseudogene TRBV3-2) and TRBJ2-6, with D possibly matching TRBD1 (6 bases). The V gene's germline CDR1 is LGHDT and CDR2 YNNKEL (reference sequence). The CDR3 has 15 amino acids. Trimming stripped 4 bases from V and 4 bases from J, with 11 bases between. The CDR3, as DNA: TGTGCCAGCAGCCCCAACAGGGCCGGGGCCAACGTCCTGACTTTC. Protein: CASSPNRAGANVLTF.

V is TRBV12-3 or TRBV12-4 and J is TRBJ2-7, with 8 bases identical to TRBD1. Germline trimming cut 3 bases from V and 6 bases from J; bases unmatched to any gene: 4. The CDR3 length is 13 residues. The CDR3 protein is CASSFGTGGEQYF. The CDR3 nucleotides read TGTGCCAGCAGTTTTGGGACAGGCGGCGAGCAGTACTTC.

This chain links TRBV5-6 with TRBJ1-5; TRBD1 might be the D (5 bases). The CDR3 has 15 amino acids. In germline, CDR1 is SGHDT, CDR2 YYEEEE. V was cut by 2 bases and J by 2 bases, with 11 bases left in between. DNA for the CDR3: TGTGCCAGCAGCTTCGGGGGGTACGGCAATCAGCCCCAGCATTTT. Amino acid sequence: CASSFGGYGNQPQHF.

This chain uses TRBV6-5 with TRBJ2-1, with D hard to call. The CDR3 spans 14 residues. The V and J ends lost 6 bases and 6 bases respectively, with 15 bases between them. Germline assignment: CDR1 MNHEY and CDR2 SVGAGI. The CDR3 DNA follows: TGTGCCAGCAGCTTACGAACGTACTCCAATGAGCAGTTCTTC. Its translation is CASSLRTYSNEQFF.

The CDR3 sequence is CASSLGTALAYNEQFF. In DNA, the CDR3 is TGTGCCAGCAGCTTAGGGACCGCTCTAGCCTACAATGAGCAGTTCTTC. J is TRBJ2-1 and V is TRBV7-2, with D hard to call. The CDR3 sequence is 16 residues long. Trimming cost V 1 base and J 2 bases, with 12 bases left between them. Germline CDR1 reads SGHTA; CDR2 reads FQGNSA.

This chain uses TRBV18 with TRBJ1-5; D is ambiguous. The CDR3 contains 14 residues. Trimming pared 1 base from V and 7 bases from J, leaving 11 bases between. CDR1 KGHSH and CDR2 LQKENI come from the germline V gene. CDR3 sequence reads: CASSPQRAGQPQHF. The CDR3 coding sequence is TGTGCCAGCTCACCACAGCGGGCTGGACAGCCCCAGCATTTT.